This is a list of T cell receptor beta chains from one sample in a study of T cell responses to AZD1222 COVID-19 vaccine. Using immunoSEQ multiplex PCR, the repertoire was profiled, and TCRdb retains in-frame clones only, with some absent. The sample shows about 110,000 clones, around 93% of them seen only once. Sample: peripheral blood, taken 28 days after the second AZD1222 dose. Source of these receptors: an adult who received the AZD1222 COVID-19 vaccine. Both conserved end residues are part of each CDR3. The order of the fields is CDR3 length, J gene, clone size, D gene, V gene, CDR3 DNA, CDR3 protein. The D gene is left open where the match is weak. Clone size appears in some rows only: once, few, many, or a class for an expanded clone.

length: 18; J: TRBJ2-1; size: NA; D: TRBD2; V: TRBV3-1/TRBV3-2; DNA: TGTGCCAGCAGCCAAGATCTCGGACTAGCGGGGATTTACAATGAGCAGTTCTTC; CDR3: CASSQDLGLAGIYNEQFF
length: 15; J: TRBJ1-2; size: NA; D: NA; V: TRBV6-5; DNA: TGTGCCAGCAGTTACGGTGATCGGGGTAACTATGGCTACACCTTC; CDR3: CASSYGDRGNYGYTF
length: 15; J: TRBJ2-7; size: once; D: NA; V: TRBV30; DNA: TGTGCCTGGAGTGTTGGGCCCGGGACCACCTACGAGCAGTACTTC; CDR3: CAWSVGPGTTYEQYF
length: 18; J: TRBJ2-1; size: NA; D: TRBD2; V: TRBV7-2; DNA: TGTGCCAGCAGCAGCCTCGGGGGGTTAGCGGGAGGGCTAGCAGAGCAGTTCTTC; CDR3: CASSSLGGLAGGLAEQFF
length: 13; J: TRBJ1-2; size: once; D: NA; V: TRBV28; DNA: TGTGCCAGCAGCCAAACCCTAGGGGCTTCCTACACCTTC; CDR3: CASSQTLGASYTF
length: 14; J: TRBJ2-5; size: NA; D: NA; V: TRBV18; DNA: TGTGCCAGCTCACCCGGACAGTTTCAAGAGACCCAGTACTTC; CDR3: CASSPGQFQETQYF
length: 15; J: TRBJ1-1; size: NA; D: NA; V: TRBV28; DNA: TGTGCCAGCAGTTTTAGAGGTAGAGGGAACACTGAAGCTTTCTTT; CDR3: CASSFRGRGNTEAFF
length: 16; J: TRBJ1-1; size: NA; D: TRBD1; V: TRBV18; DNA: TGTGCCAGCTCACCCCAGGGGGGCAGAGCGAACACTGAAGCTTTCTTT; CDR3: CASSPQGGRANTEAFF
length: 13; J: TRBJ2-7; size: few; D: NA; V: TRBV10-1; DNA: TGCGCCAGCAGGACGAGGGTTTCCTACGAGCAGTACTTC; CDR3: CASRTRVSYEQYF
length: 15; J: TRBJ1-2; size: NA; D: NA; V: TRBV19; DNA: TGTGCCAGTAGTCCCTCCATCGTGGCGGGCTATGGCTACACCTTC; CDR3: CASSPSIVAGYGYTF
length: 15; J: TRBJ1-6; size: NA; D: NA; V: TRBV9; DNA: TGTGCCAGCAGCAGGGGTGCAGGAGCAGATTCACCCCTCCACTTT; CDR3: CASSRGAGADSPLHF
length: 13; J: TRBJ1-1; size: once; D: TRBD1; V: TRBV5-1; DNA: TGCGCCAGCCGGGACAGCCTAAACACTGAAGCTTTCTTT; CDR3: CASRDSLNTEAFF
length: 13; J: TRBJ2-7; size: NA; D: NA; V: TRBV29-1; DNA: TGCAGCGTTGAAGGGACGGCGAACTACGAGCAGTACTTC; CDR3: CSVEGTANYEQYF
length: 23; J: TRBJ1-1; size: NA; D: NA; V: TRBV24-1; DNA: TGTGCCACCAGTGATTTTGCCTCGCCCTCGCGTCAGAGGGTAATGAAGTTAGACACTGAAGCTTTCTTT; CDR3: CATSDFASPSRQRVMKLDTEAFF
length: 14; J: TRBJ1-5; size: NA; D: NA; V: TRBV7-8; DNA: TGTGCCAGCAGCTTTCGTCGGGACAATCAGCCCCAGCATTTT; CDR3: CASSFRRDNQPQHF
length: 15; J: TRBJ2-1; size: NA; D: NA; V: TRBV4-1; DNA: TGCGCCAGCAGCCAATTCTCAGGGAAGTTAAATGAGCAGTTCTTC; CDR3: CASSQFSGKLNEQFF
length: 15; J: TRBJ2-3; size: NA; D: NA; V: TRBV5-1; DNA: TGCGCCAGCAGCCCCATTGCGGTAAAGTCAGATACGCAGTATTTT; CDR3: CASSPIAVKSDTQYF
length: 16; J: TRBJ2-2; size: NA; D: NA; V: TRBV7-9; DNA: TGTGCCAGCAGCTTACCTGACAGGAGGAACACCGGGGAGCTGTTTTTT; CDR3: CASSLPDRRNTGELFF
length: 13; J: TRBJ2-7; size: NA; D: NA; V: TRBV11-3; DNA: TGTGCCAGCAGCTCGGGGGACGCCTACGAGCAGTACTTC; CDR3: CASSSGDAYEQYF
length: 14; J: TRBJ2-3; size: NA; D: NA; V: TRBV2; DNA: TGTGCCAGCAGTGACCAGGGTAGCACAGATACGCAGTATTTT; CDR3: CASSDQGSTDTQYF
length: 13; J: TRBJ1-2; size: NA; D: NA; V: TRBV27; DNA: TGTGCCAGCAGTTTAGGGGTAGACTATGGCTACACCTTC; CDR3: CASSLGVDYGYTF
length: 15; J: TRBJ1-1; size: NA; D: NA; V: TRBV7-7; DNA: TGTGCCAGCAGCCCATTACCCCGGCGAAACACTGAAGCTTTCTTT; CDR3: CASSPLPRRNTEAFF
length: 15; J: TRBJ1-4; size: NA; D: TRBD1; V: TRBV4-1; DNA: TGCGCCAGCAGCCAAGGACAGGGAGATAATGAAAAACTGTTTTTT; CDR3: CASSQGQGDNEKLFF
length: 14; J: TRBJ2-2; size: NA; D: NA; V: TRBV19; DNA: TGTGCCAGTAAGGACGGAAATGTCCCCGGGGAGCTGTTTTTT; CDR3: CASKDGNVPGELFF
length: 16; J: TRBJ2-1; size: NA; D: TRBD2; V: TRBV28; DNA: TGTGCCAGCAGTTCCCTTTCGGGAGGGCCGGACAATGAGCAGTTCTTC; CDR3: CASSSLSGGPDNEQFF
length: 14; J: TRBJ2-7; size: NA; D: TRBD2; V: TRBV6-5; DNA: TGTGCCAGCAGTACTAGCGGGAGGTGGAACGAGCAGTGCTTC; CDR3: CASSTSGRWNEQCF
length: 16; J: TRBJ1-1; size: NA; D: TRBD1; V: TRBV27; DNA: TGTGCCAGCAGTCGCGGCCCAGAACAGGGGATCGCTGAAGCTTTCTTT; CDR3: CASSRGPEQGIAEAFF
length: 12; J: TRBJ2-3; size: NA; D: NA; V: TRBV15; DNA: TGTGCCACCAGCAGAGAGGCAGATACGCAGTATTTT; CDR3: CATSREADTQYF
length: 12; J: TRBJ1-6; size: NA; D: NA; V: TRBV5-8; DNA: TGTGCCAGCAGCCGGAGCCGGATGACCCTCCACTTT; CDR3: CASSRSRMTLHF
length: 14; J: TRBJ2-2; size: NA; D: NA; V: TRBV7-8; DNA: TGTGCCAGCAGCTTGTGGGGGTCCACCGGGGAGCTGTTTTTT; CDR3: CASSLWGSTGELFF
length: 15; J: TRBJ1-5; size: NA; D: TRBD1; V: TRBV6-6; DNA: TGTGCCAGCAGTAATGTAGACAGGGGGAGCCGACCCCAGCATTTT; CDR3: CASSNVDRGSRPQHF
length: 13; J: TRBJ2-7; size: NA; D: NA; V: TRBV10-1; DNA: TGCGCCAGCAGCGGGACAAACTCCTACGAGCAGTACTTC; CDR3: CASSGTNSYEQYF
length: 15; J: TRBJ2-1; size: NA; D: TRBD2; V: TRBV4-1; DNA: TGCGCCAGCAGCCAAACTAGCGGGTATTACAATGAGCAGTTCTTC; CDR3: CASSQTSGYYNEQFF
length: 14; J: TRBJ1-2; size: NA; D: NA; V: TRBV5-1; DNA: TGCGCCAGCAGCTTCGGGAGGACCAACTATGGCTACACCTTC; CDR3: CASSFGRTNYGYTF
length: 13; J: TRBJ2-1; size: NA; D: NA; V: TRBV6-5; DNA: TGTGCCACCACGGACCCCATCCGCGATGAGCAGTTCTTC; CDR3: CATTDPIRDEQFF
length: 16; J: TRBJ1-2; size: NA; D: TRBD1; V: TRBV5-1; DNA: TGCGCCAGCAGCTTGGACTTCGACAGGGGGATTGGTGGCTACACCTTC; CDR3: CASSLDFDRGIGGYTF
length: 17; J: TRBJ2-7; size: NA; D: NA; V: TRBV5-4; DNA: TGTGCCAGCAGCTTCATCGAGGCGTCCATAACAGACTACGAGCAGTACTTC; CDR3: CASSFIEASITDYEQYF
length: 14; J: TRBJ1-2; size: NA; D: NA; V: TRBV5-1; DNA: TGCGCCAGCAGCTCAGCTTTGGGGGTGGAAGGCTACACCTTC; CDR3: CASSSALGVEGYTF
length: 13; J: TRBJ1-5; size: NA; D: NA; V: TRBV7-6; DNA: TGTGCCAGCAGCCTGTACGAGAATCAGCCCCAGCATTTT; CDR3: CASSLYENQPQHF
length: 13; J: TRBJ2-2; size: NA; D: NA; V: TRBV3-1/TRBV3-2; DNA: TGTGCCAGCAGCCAAGTCTGGGCCGGGGAGCTGTTTTTT; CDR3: CASSQVWAGELFF
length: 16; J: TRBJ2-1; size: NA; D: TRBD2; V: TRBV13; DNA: TGTGCCAGCAGCTCCAGTCGGCTAGCGGGAGTTGATGAGCAGTTCTTC; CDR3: CASSSSRLAGVDEQFF
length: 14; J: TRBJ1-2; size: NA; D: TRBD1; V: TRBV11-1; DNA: TGTGCCAGCAGCTTAGCCGGGACAGGCCACCCGGGTACCTTC; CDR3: CASSLAGTGHPGTF
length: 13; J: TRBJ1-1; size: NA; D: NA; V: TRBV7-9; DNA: TGTGCCAGCAGCCGCGACAGGCGAGTCGGGGCTTTCTTT; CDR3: CASSRDRRVGAFF
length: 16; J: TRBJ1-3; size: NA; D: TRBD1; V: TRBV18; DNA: TGTGCCAGCTCACCACCGCCGGGACAGGCTTCAAACACCATATATTTT; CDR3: CASSPPPGQASNTIYF
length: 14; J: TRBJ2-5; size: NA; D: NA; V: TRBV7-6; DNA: TGTGCCAGCAGCCCCGAGGGGTGGGAGAGGACCCAGTACTTC; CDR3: CASSPEGWERTQYF